This TCR beta chain emerged from a study of blood T cell repertoires in COVID-19. Turning to the study itself: PBMCs, B-cell-depleted T cells, or T cells were the source of the cDNA or gDNA that made up the material.

How the authors handled the data: From reference gene primer amplification, estimates of nucleated cell counts were derived. The data were produced by immunoSEQ multiplex PCR, yet TCRdb's version contains in-frame clones alone and is incomplete. V and J calls and clone size are as listed in that table; D and trimming were resolved from the DNA. Of about 380,000 clones listed, roughly 77% were seen once; the top ten hold over 0.95%. CDR1 MNHEY and CDR2 SVGAGI come from the germline V gene. The CDR3 length is 12 residues. V was clipped by 5 bases and J by 10 bases, with 14 bases between them. This chain connects TRBV6-5 to TRBJ2-5, with D possibly TRBD2 on 5 matching bases. This TCR was recovered from a human donor with acute or convalescent COVID-19. The donor label of this sample is uncertain. The sample taken for sequencing was peripheral blood. CDR3 protein: CASSNPPGSQYF. DNA of the CDR3: TGTGCCAGCAGTAATCCCCCGGGGAGCCAGTACTTC.